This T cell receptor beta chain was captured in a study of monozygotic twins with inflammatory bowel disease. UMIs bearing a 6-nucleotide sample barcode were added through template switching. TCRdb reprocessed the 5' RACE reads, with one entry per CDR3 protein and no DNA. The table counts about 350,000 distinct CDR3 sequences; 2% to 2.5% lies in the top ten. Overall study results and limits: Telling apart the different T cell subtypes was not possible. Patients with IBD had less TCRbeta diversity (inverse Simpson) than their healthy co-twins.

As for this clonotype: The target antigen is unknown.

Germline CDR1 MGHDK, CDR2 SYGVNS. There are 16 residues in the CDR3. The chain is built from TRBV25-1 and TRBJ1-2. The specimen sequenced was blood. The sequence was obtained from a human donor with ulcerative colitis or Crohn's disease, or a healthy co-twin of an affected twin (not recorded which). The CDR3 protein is CASSEGVWQGGAGYTF.